The 9 T cell receptor beta chains given below trace back to one sample, sequenced in a study of blood T cells in healthy people across ages. A second PCR, run for roughly 7 to 11 cycles, used a sample-barcoded 5' primer plus a J-beta primer mix. TCRdb re-analysed the 5' RACE reads in MiXCR, keeping a single row per CDR3 protein. The data show some 1.4 million distinct CDR3 sequences, with approximately 42% seen just once and 7% to 9.5% held by the top ten. Sequenced material: blood. The receptors were sampled from a young woman in good health.

This chain joins TRBV7-9 and TRBJ1-2; TRBD1 might be the D (5 bases). The CDR3 contains 13 residues. Germline assignment: CDR1 SEHNR and CDR2 FQNEAQ (reference sequence). V lost 4 bases and J lost 4, with 10 bases in between. DNA for the CDR3: TGTGCCAGCAGCTCTGAGACAGCCTATGGCTACACCTTC. This encodes CASSSETAYGYTF. The complete variable domain, with remaining parts taken from reference TRBV7-9 and TRBJ1-2, reads DTGVSQNPRHKITKRGQNVTFRCDPISEHNRLYWYRQTLGQGPEFLTYFQNEAQLEKSRLLSDRFSAERPKGSFSTLEIQRTEQGDSAMYLCASSSETAYGYTFGSGTRLTVV.

The J gene is TRBJ2-7, the V gene TRBV7-9, with no clear D. V dropped 7 bases and J dropped 3 bases, with 16 bases sitting between them. The CDR3 spans 14 residues. Germline CDR1 is SEHNR and CDR2 is FQNEAQ (reference sequence). The CDR3 DNA reads TGTGCCAGCAATCGTACGCAGGAACGCTACGAGCAGTACTTC. It is translated as CASNRTQERYEQYF.

The chain carries TRBV6-5 and TRBJ2-3; D gene ambiguous. The CDR3 extends over 17 amino acids. CDR1 is MNHEY, CDR2 SVGAGI, per germline. V was pared by 0 bases and J by 9 bases, with 22 bases between. In nucleotides, the CDR3 is TGTGCCAGCAGTTACTCACGGTCGGATTTGGATGATACAACGCAGTATTTT. As protein: CASSYSRSDLDDTTQYF.

This chain links TRBV5-1 with TRBJ2-3, with 8 nucleotides matching TRBD2. Germline CDR1 is SGHRS and CDR2 is YFSETQ. Germline trimming cut 6 bases from V and 1 base from J; bases unmatched to any gene: 13. The CDR3 sequence is 17 residues long. CDR3 region: CASTRPGTSGRTDTQYF. DNA of the CDR3: TGCGCCAGCACCCGGCCGGGAACTAGCGGACGCACAGATACGCAGTATTTT.

The gene calls are TRBV7-6 and TRBJ2-5, with D unclear. CDR1 is SGHVS and CDR2 is FNYEAQ in the germline V gene. CDR3 length: 13 residues. V was pared by 4 bases and J by 5 bases, with 11 bases between. Here the CDR3 DNA reads TGTGCCAGCAGCTCGACCCTCATTGAGACCCAGTACTTC. Encoded protein: CASSSTLIETQYF. Full variable domain (rest looked up from reference TRBV7-6 and TRBJ2-5): GAGVSQSPRYKVTKRGQDVALRCDPISGHVSLYWYRQALGQGPEFLTYFNYEAQQDKSGLPNDRFSAERPEGSISTLTIQRTEQRDSAMYRCASSSTLIETQYFGPGTRLLVL.

The chain joins TRBV12-3 or TRBV12-4 to TRBJ1-4; tentatively, D is TRBD1 (6 bases). Deletions cut 5 bases from V and 8 bases from J, with 15 bases between. The CDR3 covers 14 residues. The CDR3 region is CASSQRGLEEKLFF. Here the CDR3 DNA reads TGTGCCAGCAGTCAACGGGGGCTGGAGGAAAAACTGTTTTTT.

This clonotype was observed a handful of times. The V and J genes are TRBV3-1 and TRBJ2-6; TRBD2 is a possible D gene (5 bases). The CDR3 spans 17 residues. Looked up from germline, CDR1 is LGHDT and CDR2 is YNNKEL (reference sequence). Trimming pared 4 bases from V and 4 bases from J, leaving 17 bases between. The CDR3 region is CASSPLSGVYGANVLTF. In DNA, the CDR3 is TGTGCCAGCAGCCCCTTGTCCGGGGTCTACGGGGCCAACGTCCTGACTTTC.

The CDR3 sequence: CSVDGMNTEAFF. In DNA form, the CDR3 reads TGCAGCGTCGACGGTATGAACACTGAAGCTTTCTTT. The chain uses TRBV29-1 and TRBJ1-1; D is unclear. V was pared by 6 bases and J by 0 bases, with 8 bases between. The CDR3 is 12 residues long. The germline V gene encodes CDR1 SQVTM and CDR2 ANQGSEA.

This chain links TRBV9 with TRBJ2-4, with D possibly TRBD2 on 5 matching bases. Germline V gene sequence: CDR1 SGDLS, CDR2 YYNGEE. The CDR3 has 16 residues. Trimming shortened V by 2 bases and J by 0 bases, and 12 bases separated the two germline ends. CDR3 in amino acids: CASSVSPAVAKNIQYF. The CDR3, as DNA: TGTGCCAGCAGCGTTTCCCCAGCGGTAGCCAAAAACATTCAGTACTTC.